This entry concerns a single T cell receptor (beta chain). What it binds is unknown. One heparinised blood draw, averaging approximately 120 mL, came from each donor. Reverse transcription of all isolated RNA meant that expressed TCRB transcripts were sequenced. The table came from immunoSEQ multiplex PCR; TCRdb's copy has only in-frame clones and leaves some out. Of around 400,000 clones in the sample, roughly 16% were seen once. The record originates from a study of beta chain features in type 1 diabetes. Germline CDR1 and CDR2: SGDLS and YYNGEE. The CDR3 consists of 16 residues. V lost 3 bases and J 0 bases, leaving 10 bases between the germline ends. General study points: cDNA-based reads could over-represent cells with high TCR expression. Shorter templates might be favored by PCR, and equally so in patients and in controls.

V is TRBV9 and J is TRBJ2-6, with D tentatively TRBD1 (6 bases). What was sequenced was naive CD4+ T cells from blood. The origin of this receptor is a woman younger than 30 in good health. CDR3 bases: TGTGCCAGCAGCGGACACAGGGACTCTGGGGCCAACGTCCTGACTTTC. It yields the protein CASSGHRDSGANVLTF.